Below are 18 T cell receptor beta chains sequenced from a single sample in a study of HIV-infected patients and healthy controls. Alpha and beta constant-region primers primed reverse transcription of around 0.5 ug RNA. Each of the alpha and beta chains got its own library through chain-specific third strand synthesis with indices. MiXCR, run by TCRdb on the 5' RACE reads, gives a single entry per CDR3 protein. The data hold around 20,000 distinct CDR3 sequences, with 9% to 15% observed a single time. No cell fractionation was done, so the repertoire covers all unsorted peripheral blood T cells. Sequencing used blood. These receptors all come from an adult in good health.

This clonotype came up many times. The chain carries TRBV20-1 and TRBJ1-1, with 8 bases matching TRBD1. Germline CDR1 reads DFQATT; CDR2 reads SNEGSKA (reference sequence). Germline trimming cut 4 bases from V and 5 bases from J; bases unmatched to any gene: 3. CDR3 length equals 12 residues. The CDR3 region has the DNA TGCAGTGCTAAGACAGGGGATACTGAAGCTTTCTTT. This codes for CSAKTGDTEAFF.

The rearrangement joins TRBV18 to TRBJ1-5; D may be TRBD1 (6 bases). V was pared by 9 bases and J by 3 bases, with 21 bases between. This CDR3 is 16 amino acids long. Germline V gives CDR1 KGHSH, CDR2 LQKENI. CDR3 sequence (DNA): TGTGCCAGAGAACCAGACAGGAAGGTGTACAATCAGCCCCAGCATTTT. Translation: CAREPDRKVYNQPQHF.

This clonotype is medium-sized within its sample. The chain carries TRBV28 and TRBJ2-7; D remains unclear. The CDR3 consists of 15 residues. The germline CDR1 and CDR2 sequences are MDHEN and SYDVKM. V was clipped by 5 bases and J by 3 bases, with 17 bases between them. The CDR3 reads CASSLPGSSNYEQYF. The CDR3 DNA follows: TGTGCCAGCAGTCTCCCGGGCAGTTCGAACTACGAGCAGTACTTC.

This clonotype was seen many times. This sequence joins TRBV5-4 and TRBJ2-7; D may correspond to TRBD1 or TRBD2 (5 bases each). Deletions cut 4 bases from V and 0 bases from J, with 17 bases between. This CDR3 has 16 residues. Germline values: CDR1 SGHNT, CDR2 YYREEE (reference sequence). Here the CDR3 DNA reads TGTGCCAGCAGCACAACTCAGGGACGAAGCTCCTACGAGCAGTACTTC. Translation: CASSTTQGRSSYEQYF. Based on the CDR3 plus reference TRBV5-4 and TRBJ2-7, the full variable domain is ETGVTQSPTHLIKTRGQQVTLRCSSQSGHNTVSWYQQALGQGPQFIFQYYREEENGRGNFPPRFSGLQFPNYSSELNVNALELDDSALYLCASSTTQGRSSYEQYFGPGTRLTVT.

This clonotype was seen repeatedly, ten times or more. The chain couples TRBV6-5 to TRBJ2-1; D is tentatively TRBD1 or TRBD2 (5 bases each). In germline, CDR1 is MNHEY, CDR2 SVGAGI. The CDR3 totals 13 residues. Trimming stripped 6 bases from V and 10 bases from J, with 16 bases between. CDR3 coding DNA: TGTGCCAGCAGCAGAACCGGGACGGGGGAGCAGTTCTTC. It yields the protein CASSRTGTGEQFF.

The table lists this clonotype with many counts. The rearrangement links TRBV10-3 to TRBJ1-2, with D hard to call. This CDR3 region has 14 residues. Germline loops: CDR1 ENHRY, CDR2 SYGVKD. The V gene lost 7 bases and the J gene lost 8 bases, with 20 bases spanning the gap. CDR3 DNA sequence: TGTGCCATCAAACCGCAAGACGACGACCACGGCTACACCTTC. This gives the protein CAIKPQDDDHGYTF.

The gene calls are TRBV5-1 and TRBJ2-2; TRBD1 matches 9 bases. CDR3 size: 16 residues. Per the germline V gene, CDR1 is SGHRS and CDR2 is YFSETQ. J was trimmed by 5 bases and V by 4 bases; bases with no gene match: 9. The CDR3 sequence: CASSGAGTGLTGELFF. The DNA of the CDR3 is TGCGCCAGCAGCGGAGCAGGGACAGGGTTAACCGGGGAGCTGTTTTTT.

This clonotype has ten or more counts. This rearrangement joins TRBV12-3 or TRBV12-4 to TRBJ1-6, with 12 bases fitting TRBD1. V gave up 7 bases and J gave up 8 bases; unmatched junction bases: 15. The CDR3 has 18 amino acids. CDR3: CASTIRDRGLVWDSPLHF. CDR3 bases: TGTGCCAGCACAATCCGGGACAGGGGGCTTGTGTGGGATTCACCCCTCCACTTT.

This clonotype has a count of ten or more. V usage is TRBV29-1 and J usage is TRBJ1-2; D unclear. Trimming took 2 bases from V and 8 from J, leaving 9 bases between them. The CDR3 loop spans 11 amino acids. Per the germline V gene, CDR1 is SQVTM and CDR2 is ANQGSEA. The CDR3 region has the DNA TGCAGCGTTGAAATTACGGGAGGCTACACCTTC. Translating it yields CSVEITGGYTF.

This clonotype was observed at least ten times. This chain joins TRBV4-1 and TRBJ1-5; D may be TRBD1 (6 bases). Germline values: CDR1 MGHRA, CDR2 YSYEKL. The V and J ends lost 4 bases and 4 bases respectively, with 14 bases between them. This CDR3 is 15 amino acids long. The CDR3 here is CASSPRDIDNQPQHF. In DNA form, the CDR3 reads TGCGCCAGCAGCCCCCGGGACATAGATAATCAGCCCCAGCATTTT.

CDR3 sequence: CASSQKDRDYGYTF. The CDR3 DNA reads TGCGCCAGCAGCCAAAAGGACAGGGACTATGGCTACACCTTC. The chain is built from TRBV4-3 and TRBJ1-2; TRBD1 matches at 8 bases. The CDR3 consists of 14 residues. The J segment lost 3 bases and the V segment lost 2 bases, leaving 2 bases of the junction unmatched. CDR1 is LGHNA and CDR2 is YSLEER in the germline V gene.

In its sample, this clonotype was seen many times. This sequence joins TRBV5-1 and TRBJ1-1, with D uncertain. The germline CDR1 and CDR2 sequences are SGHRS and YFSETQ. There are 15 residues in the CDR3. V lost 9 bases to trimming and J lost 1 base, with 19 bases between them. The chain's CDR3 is CATRPGGSQNTEAFF. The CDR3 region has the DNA TGCGCCACCAGACCTGGAGGGAGTCAGAACACTGAAGCTTTCTTT.

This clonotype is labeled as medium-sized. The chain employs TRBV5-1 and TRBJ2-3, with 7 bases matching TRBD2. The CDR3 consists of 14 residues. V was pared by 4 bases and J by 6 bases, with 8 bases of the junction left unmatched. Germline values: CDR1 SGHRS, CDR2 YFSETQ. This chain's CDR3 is CASSPGTTADTQYF. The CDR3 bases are TGCGCCAGCAGCCCCGGGACTACAGCTGATACGCAGTATTTT. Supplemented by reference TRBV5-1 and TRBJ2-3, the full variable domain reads KAGVTQTPRYLIKTRGQQVTLSCSPISGHRSVSWYQQTPGQGLQFLFEYFSETQRNKGNFPGRFSGRQFSNSRSEMNVSTLELGDSALYLCASSPGTTADTQYFGPGTRLTVL.

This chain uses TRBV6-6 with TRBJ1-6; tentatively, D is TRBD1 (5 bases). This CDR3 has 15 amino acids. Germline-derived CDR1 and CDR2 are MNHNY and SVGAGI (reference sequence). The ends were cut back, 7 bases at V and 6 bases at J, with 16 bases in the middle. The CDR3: CASNTGGAGNSPLHF. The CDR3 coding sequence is TGTGCCAGCAACACGGGAGGGGCAGGTAATTCACCCCTCCACTTT.

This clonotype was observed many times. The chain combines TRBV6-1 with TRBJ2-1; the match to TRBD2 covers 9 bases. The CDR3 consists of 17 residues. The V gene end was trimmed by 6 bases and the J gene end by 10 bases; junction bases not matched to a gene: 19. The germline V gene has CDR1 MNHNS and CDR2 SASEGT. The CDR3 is CASSDPERAGGAGEQFF. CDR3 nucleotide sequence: TGTGCCAGCAGCGACCCAGAACGAGCGGGGGGCGCAGGAGAGCAGTTCTTC.

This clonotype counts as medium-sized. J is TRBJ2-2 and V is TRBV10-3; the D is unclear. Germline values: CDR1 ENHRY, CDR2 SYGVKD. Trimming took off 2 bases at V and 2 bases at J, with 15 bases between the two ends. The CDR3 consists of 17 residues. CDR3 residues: CAISEPGSALNTGELFF. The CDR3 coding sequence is TGTGCCATCAGTGAGCCTGGCTCTGCTTTAAACACCGGGGAGCTGTTTTTT.

The CDR3 coding sequence is TGTGCCAGCAGCTTGTGGCTAGCGGGAACATCCGAGCAGTACTTC. Amino acids: CASSLWLAGTSEQYF. J is TRBJ2-7 and V is TRBV5-4, with 9 bases fitting TRBD2. V lost 1 base and J lost 6; bases outside the gene matches: 8. The germline V gene has CDR1 SGHNT and CDR2 YYREEE (reference sequence). The CDR3 has 15 amino acids. The whole variable domain, remainder taken from reference TRBV5-4 and TRBJ2-7, is ETGVTQSPTHLIKTRGQQVTLRCSSQSGHNTVSWYQQALGQGPQFIFQYYREEENGRGNFPPRFSGLQFPNYSSELNVNALELDDSALYLCASSLWLAGTSEQYFGPGTRLTVT.

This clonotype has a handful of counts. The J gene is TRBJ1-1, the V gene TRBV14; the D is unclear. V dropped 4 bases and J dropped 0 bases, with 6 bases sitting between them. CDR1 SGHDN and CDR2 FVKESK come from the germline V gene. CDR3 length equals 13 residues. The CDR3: CASSRNMNTEAFF. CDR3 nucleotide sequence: TGTGCCAGCAGCCGGAATATGAACACTGAAGCTTTCTTT.